This entry is about one T cell receptor beta chain. What it recognizes is unknown. The PCR was carried out with 60 Vbeta primers and 13 Jbeta primers. This table comes from immunoSEQ multiplex PCR, and its TCRdb copy is limited to in-frame clones, with some not included. Here the sample spans roughly 130,000 clones, roughly 82% being singletons. The V gene end was trimmed by 4 bases and the J gene end by 2 bases; junction bases not matched to a gene: 3. Germline V gene data show CDR1 as ENHRY and CDR2 as SYGVKD. The CDR3 has 14 residues. These data are taken from a study of cytomegalovirus exposure and HLA in healthy donors. General study findings and limits: Among the sequence variants, a highly shared cluster was likely an artifact of sequencing. V- and J-gene trimming in TCR beta was tied to a missense DCLRE1C variant by an analysis performed later. Whilst most TCR sequences proved rare, a subset of public TCRs occurred across many donors.

The TCR comes from a woman aged 18 to 35 in good health and CMV-seropositive. The J gene is TRBJ1-2, the V gene TRBV10-3; TRBD1 matches 8 bases. The specimen sequenced was PBMCs. This CDR3 is CAISGTGLNYGYTF. The CDR3, as DNA: TGTGCCATCAGTGGGACAGGGCTCAACTATGGCTACACCTTC.